This T cell receptor (beta chain) was documented in a study of blood T cell repertoires in COVID-19. Study at large: PBMCs, B-cell-depleted T cells, or T cells were the source of the cDNA or gDNA that made up the material.

Generated by immunoSEQ multiplex PCR, the TCRdb table keeps only in-frame clones and is missing some. The data hold about 480,000 clones, with over 75% observed a single time. The V gene's germline CDR1 is MNHNS and CDR2 SASEGT. Trimming shortened V by 2 bases and J by 1 base, and 5 bases separated the two germline ends. The CDR3 extends over 13 amino acids. This clonotype was sampled from a middle-aged woman who had recovered from COVID-19. The chain uses TRBV6-1 and TRBJ2-5; no definite D call. The sequenced sample consisted of PBMCs or T cells enriched from blood (not recorded which). CDR3 in amino acids: CASSEQAQETQYF. The CDR3 DNA follows: TGTGCCAGCAGTGAACAGGCCCAAGAGACCCAGTACTTC.